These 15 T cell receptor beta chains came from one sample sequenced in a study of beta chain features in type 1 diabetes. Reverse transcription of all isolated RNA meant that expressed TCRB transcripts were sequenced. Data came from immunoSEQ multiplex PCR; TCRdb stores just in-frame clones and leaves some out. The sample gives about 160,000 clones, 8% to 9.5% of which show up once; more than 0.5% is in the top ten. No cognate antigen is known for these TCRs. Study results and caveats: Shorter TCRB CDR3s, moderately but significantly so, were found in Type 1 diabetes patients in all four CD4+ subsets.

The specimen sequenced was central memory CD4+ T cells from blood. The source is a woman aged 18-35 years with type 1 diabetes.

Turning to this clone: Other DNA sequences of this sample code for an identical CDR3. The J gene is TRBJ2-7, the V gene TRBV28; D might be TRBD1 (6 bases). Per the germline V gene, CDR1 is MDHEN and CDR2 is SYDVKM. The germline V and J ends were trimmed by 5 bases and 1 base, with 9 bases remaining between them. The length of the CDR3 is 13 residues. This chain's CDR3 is CASSPGQSYEQYF. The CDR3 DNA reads TGTGCCAGCAGTCCAGGACAGTCCTACGAGCAGTACTTC. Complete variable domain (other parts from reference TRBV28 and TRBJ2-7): DVKVTQSSRYLVKRTGEKVFLECVQDMDHENMFWYRQDPGLGLRLIYFSYDVKMKEKGDIPEGYSVSREKKERFSLILESASTNQTSMYLCASSPGQSYEQYFGPGTRLTVT.

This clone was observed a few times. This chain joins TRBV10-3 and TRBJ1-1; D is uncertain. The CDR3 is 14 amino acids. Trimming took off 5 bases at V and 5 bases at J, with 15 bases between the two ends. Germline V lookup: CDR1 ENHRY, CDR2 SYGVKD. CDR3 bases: TGTGCCATCAGTTTTCGACCCGAGGGAACTGAAGCTTTCTTT. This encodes CAISFRPEGTEAFF.

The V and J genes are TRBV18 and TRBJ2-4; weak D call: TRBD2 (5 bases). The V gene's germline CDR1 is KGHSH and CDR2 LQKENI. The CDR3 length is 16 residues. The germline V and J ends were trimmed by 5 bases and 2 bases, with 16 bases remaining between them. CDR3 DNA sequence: TGTGCCAGCTCAGGACTTGAAGCCGGGACCAAAAACATTCAGTACTTC. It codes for CASSGLEAGTKNIQYF.

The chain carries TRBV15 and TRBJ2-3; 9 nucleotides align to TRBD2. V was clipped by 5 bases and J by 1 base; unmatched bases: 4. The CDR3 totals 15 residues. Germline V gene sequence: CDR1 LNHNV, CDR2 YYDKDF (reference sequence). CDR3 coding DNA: TGTGCCACCAGCGCCCGCGGGGGGGGCACAGATACGCAGTATTTT. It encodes CATSARGGGTDTQYF.

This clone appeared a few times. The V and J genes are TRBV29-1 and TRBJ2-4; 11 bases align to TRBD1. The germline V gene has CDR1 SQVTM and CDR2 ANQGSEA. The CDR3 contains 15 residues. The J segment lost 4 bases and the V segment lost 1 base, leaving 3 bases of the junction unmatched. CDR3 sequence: CSVEVGQGAKNIQYF. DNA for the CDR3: TGCAGCGTTGAAGTCGGACAGGGGGCGAAAAACATTCAGTACTTC.

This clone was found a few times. In nucleotides, the CDR3 is TGTGCCTGGACAGGCGGGCTAAGCACAGATACGCAGTATTTT. Translating gives CAWTGGLSTDTQYF. The chain links TRBV30 to TRBJ2-3, with D perhaps matching TRBD2 (5 bases). Germline lookup yields CDR1 GTSNPN and CDR2 SVGIG (reference sequence). The CDR3 length is 14 residues. Trimming took 4 bases from V and 0 from J, leaving 11 bases between them.

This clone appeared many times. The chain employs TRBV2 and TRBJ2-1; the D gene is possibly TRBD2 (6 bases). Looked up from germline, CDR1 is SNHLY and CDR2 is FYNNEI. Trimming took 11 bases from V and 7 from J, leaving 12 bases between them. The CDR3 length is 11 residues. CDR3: CAGLADNEQFF. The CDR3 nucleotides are TGTGCCGGGTTAGCGGATAATGAGCAGTTCTTC.

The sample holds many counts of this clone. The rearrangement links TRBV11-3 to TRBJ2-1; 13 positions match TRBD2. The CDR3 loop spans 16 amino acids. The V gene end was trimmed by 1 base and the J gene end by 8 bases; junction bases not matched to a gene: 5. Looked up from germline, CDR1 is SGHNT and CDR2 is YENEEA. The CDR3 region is CASSLGTSGSSDEQFF. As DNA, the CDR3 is TGTGCCAGCAGCTTAGGGACTAGCGGGAGCAGCGATGAGCAGTTCTTC.

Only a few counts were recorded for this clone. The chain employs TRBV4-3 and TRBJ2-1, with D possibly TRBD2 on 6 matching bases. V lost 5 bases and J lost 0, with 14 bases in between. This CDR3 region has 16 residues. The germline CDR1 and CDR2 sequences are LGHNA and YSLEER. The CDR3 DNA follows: TGCGCCAGCAGCAGAGGACGGGGGAGCTCCTACAATGAGCAGTTCTTC. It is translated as CASSRGRGSSYNEQFF.

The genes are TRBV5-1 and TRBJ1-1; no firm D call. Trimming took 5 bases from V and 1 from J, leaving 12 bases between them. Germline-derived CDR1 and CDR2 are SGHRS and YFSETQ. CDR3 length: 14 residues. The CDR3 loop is CASSVRRPNTEAFF. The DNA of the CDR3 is TGCGCCAGCAGTGTACGCAGGCCGAACACTGAAGCTTTCTTT. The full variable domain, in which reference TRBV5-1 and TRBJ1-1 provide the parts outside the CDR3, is KAGVTQTPRYLIKTRGQQVTLSCSPISGHRSVSWYQQTPGQGLQFLFEYFSETQRNKGNFPGRFSGRQFSNSRSEMNVSTLELGDSALYLCASSVRRPNTEAFFGQGTRLTVV.

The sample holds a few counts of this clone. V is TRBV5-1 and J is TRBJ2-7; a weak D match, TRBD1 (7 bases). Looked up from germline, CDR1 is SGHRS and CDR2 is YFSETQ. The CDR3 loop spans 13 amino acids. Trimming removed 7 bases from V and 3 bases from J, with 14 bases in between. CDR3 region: CASGGGMFYEQYF. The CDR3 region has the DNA TGCGCCAGCGGAGGGGGCATGTTCTACGAGCAGTACTTC.

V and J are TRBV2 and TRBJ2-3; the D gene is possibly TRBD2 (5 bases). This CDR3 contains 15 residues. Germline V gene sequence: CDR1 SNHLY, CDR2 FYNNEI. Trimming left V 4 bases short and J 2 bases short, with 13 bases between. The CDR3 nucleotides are TGTGCCAGCAGTGCAACGAGGGTATCCACAGATACGCAGTATTTT. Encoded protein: CASSATRVSTDTQYF.

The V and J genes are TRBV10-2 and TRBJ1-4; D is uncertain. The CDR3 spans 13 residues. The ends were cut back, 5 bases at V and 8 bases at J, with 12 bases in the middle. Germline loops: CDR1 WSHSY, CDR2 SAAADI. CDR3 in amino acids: CASSQYSGEKLFF. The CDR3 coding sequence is TGCGCCAGCAGTCAGTACAGCGGGGAAAAACTGTTTTTT.

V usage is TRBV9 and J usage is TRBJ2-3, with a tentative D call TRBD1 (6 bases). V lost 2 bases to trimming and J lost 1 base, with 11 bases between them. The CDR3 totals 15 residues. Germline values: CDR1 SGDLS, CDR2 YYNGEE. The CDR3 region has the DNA TGTGCCAGCAGCGTGGCCCCAGGGGGCACAGATACGCAGTATTTT. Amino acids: CASSVAPGGTDTQYF.

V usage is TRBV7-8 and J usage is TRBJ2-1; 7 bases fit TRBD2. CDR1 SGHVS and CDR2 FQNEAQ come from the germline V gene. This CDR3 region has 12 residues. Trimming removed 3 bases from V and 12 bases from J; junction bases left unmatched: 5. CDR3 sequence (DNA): TGTGCCAGCAGCTTCGCCGGACTAGGGCAGTTCTTC. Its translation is CASSFAGLGQFF.